This T cell receptor (beta chain) appears in the sequencing data of a study of long-term antiretroviral therapy in people with HIV. Study conclusions and caveats: Information on adherence, resistance and therapy changes was unavailable. Pre-ART-expanded clones dominated the repertoire at all time points.

The germline V and J ends were trimmed by 5 bases and 6 bases, with 6 bases remaining between them. The CDR3 has 11 residues. Germline-derived CDR1 and CDR2 are SEHNR and FQNEAQ (reference sequence). Comment on this clone: Its specificity is not known. The sample contains more than one DNA sequence encoding this CDR3.

The immunoSEQ assay was v3.0, run at survey level. Method: immunoSEQ multiplex PCR; TCRdb's copy keeps in-frame clones and lacks some. The sample holds under 45,000 clones, roughly nine tenths seen once. This rearrangement joins TRBV7-9 to TRBJ2-3; no firm D call. This material consisted of unsorted PBMCs, taken 1.2 years after starting antiretroviral therapy. This clonotype was sampled from a woman between 45 and 65 years old with HIV. DNA of the CDR3: TGTGCCAGCAGCCCGGCGGATACGCAGTATTTT. It codes for CASSPADTQYF.